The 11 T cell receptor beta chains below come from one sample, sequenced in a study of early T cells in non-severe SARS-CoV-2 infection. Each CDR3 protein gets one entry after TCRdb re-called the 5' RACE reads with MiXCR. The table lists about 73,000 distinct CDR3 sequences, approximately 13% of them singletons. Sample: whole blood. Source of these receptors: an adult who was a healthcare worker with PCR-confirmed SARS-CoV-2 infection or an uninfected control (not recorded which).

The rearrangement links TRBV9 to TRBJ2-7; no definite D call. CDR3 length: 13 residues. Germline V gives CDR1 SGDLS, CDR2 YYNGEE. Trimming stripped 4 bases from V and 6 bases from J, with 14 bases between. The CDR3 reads CASSPILGAEQYF. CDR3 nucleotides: TGTGCCAGCAGCCCGATATTAGGCGCCGAGCAGTACTTC.

CDR3 loop: CASSLMSVLNYGYTF. The CDR3 DNA sequence: TGTGCCAGCAGCTTAATGTCCGTCCTCAACTATGGCTACACCTTC. The chain has TRBV11-2 and TRBJ1-2; D is undetermined. CDR1 and CDR2 (germline): SGHAT, FQNNGV. Trimming stripped 2 bases from V and 2 bases from J, with 12 bases between. The CDR3 spans 15 residues.

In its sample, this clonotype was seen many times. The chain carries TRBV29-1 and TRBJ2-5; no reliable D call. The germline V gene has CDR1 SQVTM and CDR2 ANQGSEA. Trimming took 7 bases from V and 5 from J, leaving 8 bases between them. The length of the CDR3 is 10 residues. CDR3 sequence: CSGVIETQYF. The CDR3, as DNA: TGCAGCGGGGTAATCGAGACCCAGTACTTC.

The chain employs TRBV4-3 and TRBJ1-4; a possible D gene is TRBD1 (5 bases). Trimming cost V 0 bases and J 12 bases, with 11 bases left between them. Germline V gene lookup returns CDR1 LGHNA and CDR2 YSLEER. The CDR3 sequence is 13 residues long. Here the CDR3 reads CASSQDAPGELFF. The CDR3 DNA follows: TGCGCCAGCAGCCAAGATGCCCCGGGGGAACTGTTTTTT.

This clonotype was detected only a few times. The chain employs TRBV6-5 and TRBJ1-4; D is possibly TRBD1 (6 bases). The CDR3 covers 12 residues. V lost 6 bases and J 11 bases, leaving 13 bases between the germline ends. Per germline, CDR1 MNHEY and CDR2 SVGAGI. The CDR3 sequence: CASRSGQTKLFF. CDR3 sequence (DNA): TGTGCCAGCAGGTCCGGACAGACTAAACTGTTTTTT.

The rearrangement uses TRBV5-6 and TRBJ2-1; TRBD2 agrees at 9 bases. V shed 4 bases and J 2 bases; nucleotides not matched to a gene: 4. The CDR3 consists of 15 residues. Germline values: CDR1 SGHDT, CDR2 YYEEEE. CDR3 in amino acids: CASSQAGGPYNEQFF. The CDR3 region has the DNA TGTGCCAGCAGCCAAGCGGGGGGCCCCTACAATGAGCAGTTCTTC.

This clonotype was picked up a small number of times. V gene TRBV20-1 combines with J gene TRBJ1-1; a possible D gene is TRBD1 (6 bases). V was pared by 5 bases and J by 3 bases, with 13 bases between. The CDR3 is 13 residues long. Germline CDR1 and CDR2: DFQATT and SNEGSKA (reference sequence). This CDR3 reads CSAPGTRDTEAFF. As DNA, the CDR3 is TGCAGTGCTCCCGGGACAAGGGACACTGAAGCTTTCTTT.

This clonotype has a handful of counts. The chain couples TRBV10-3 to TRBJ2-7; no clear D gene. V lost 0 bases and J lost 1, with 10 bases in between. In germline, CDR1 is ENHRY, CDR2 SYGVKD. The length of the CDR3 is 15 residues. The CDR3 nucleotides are TGTGCCATCAGTGAGTCGGGCAGACAATCCTACGAGCAGTACTTC. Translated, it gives CAISESGRQSYEQYF.

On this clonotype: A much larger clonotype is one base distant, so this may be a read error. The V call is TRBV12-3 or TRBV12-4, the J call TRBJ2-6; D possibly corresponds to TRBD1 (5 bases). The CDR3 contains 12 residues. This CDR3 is CASRKGANVPTF. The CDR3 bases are TGTGCCAGCAGAAAAGGGGCCAACGTCCCGACTTTC.

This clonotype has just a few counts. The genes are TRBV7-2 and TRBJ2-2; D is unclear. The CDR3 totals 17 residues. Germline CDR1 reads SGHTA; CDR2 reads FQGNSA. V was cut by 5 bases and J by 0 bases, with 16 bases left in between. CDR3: CASSPNSGIANTGELFF. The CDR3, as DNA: TGTGCCAGCAGCCCCAACTCGGGTATCGCGAACACCGGGGAGCTGTTTTTT. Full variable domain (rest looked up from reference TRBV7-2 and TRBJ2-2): GAGVSQSPSNKVTEKGKDVELRCDPISGHTALYWYRQSLGQGLEFLIYFQGNSAPDKSGLPSDRFSAERTGGSVSTLTIQRTQQEDSAVYLCASSPNSGIANTGELFFGEGSRLTVL.

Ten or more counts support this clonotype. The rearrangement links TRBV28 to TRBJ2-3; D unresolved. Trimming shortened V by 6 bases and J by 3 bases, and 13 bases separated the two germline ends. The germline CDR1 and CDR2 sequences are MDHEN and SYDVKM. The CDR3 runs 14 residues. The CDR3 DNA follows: TGTGCCAGCAGCTTCTCTCGGGCTACAGATACGCAGTATTTT. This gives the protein CASSFSRATDTQYF.